This entry lists 12 T cell receptor beta chains sequenced from one sample in a study of shared clonotypes between healthy human individuals. Sequencing used immunoSEQ multiplex PCR; TCRdb keeps in-frame clones, though not all of them. The table has some 1.5 million clones, around 95% seen once. The sequenced material came from naive CD4+ T cells sorted from blood. Sample subset: CD45RA+ positively selected. These receptors were obtained from a man aged 30 to 39 in good health.

In its sample, this clone was seen a few times. This chain joins TRBV5-1 and TRBJ2-2; tentatively, D is TRBD1 (6 bases). From germline, CDR1 is SGHRS and CDR2 YFSETQ. The CDR3 consists of 13 residues. The germline V and J ends were trimmed by 3 bases and 4 bases, with 7 bases remaining between them. The CDR3 coding sequence is TGCGCCAGCAGCTACAGGGTCACCGGGGAGCTGTTTTTT. It encodes CASSYRVTGELFF.

In this sample, this clone turned up once. The chain uses TRBV18 and TRBJ2-5; 13 bases agree with TRBD2. Germline CDR1 is KGHSH and CDR2 is LQKENI. V dropped 5 bases and J dropped 1; count of bases not matched to a gene: 7. The length of the CDR3 is 17 residues. The CDR3 DNA sequence: TGTGCCAGCTCAACCCGGACTAGCGGGGGTCTCCAAGAGACCCAGTACTTC. Translating gives CASSTRTSGGLQETQYF.

Points on this clone: Different DNA sequences within this sample yield the same CDR3. The chain is built from TRBV18 and TRBJ2-7, with a possible D match to TRBD1 (5 bases). Germline V gene lookup returns CDR1 KGHSH and CDR2 LQKENI. CDR3 length equals 13 residues. The V end lost 2 bases, the J end lost 0 bases, and 5 bases lay between the germline ends. The CDR3 region is CASSPRGSYEQYF. CDR3 nucleotide sequence: TGTGCCAGCTCACCAAGGGGCTCCTACGAGCAGTACTTC.

This chain connects TRBV7-3 to TRBJ2-1; D is unclear. The CDR3 extends over 18 amino acids. Germline lookup yields CDR1 SGHTA and CDR2 FQGTGA. The V end was cut by 2 bases, the J end by 3 bases, with 20 bases between. The CDR3 loop reads CASSLVAPWLTDYNEQFF. For the CDR3, the DNA is TGTGCCAGCAGCTTAGTGGCCCCGTGGCTCACGGACTACAATGAGCAGTTCTTC.

The chain recombines TRBV2 with TRBJ2-7, with a weak D call TRBD1 (5 bases). Germline CDR1 reads SNHLY; CDR2 reads FYNNEI. This CDR3 spans 15 amino acids. Trimming stripped 4 bases from V and 2 bases from J, with 15 bases between. CDR3 residues: CASSGAARVAYEQYF. The CDR3 nucleotides read TGTGCCAGCAGTGGAGCTGCCAGGGTCGCCTACGAGCAGTACTTC.

The rearrangement uses TRBV18 and TRBJ1-6; D not resolved. In germline, CDR1 is KGHSH, CDR2 LQKENI. CDR3 size: 13 residues. The germline V and J ends were trimmed by 6 bases and 10 bases, with 13 bases remaining between them. Here the CDR3 reads CASSSTWESPLHF. CDR3 sequence (DNA): TGTGCCAGCTCGTCAACGTGGGAATCACCCCTCCACTTT.

The V gene is TRBV6-1, the J gene TRBJ2-4, with D possibly being TRBD1 or TRBD2 (5 bases each). The germline CDR1 and CDR2 sequences are MNHNS and SASEGT. V lost 7 bases and J 2 bases, leaving 9 bases between the germline ends. This CDR3 is 13 amino acids long. CDR3 bases: TGTGCCAGCAATGGGGGAACCAAAAACATTCAGTACTTC. Its translation: CASNGGTKNIQYF.

The chain recombines TRBV4-3 with TRBJ2-6; TRBD2 aligns across 7 bases. Unmatched junction bases numbered 4, after V lost 1 base and J lost 4 bases. Germline CDR1 and CDR2: LGHNA and YSLEER. The CDR3 totals 16 residues. CDR3 sequence: CASSQVGGHGANVLTF. As DNA, the CDR3 is TGCGCCAGCAGCCAAGTGGGAGGGCACGGGGCCAACGTCCTGACTTTC.

The chain has TRBV5-1 and TRBJ2-3, with D hard to call. With 4 bases removed from V and 5 bases from J, the gap between germline ends came to 8 bases. The germline V gene encodes CDR1 SGHRS and CDR2 YFSETQ. This CDR3 has 12 residues. The CDR3 spells CASSKTQDTQYF. The CDR3 DNA reads as TGCGCCAGCAGCAAAACCCAAGATACGCAGTATTTT.

The sample holds one count of this clone. A read error may produce the germline difference seen at one junction end. This rearrangement joins TRBV10-3 to TRBJ1-1; D is uncertain. The CDR3 covers 18 residues. Per germline, CDR1 ENHRY and CDR2 SYGVKD. Here the CDR3 DNA reads TGTGCCATCAGTCAGTCGGGTGGTCAGTTCCGTACGAACACTGAAGCTTTCTTT. Residues: CAISQSGGQFRTNTEAFF.

The chain employs TRBV5-1 and TRBJ2-7; 9 bases are a match to TRBD1. The CDR3 contains 14 residues. The germline CDR1 and CDR2 sequences are SGHRS and YFSETQ. J lost 4 bases, V lost 5 bases, and 7 bases had no gene match. The CDR3 region has the DNA TGCGCCAGCAGGCCGGGACAGGGTTTTTACGAGCAGTACTTC. Translating gives CASRPGQGFYEQYF.

The V and J genes are TRBV5-4 and TRBJ1-2; 7 bases fit TRBD1. CDR3 length equals 14 residues. Germline V gene sequence: CDR1 SGHNT, CDR2 YYREEE (reference sequence). Trimming took 4 bases from V and 7 from J; bases not matched to a gene: 10. The chain's CDR3 is CASSTRDSKAGYTF. In DNA, the CDR3 is TGTGCCAGCAGCACCCGGGACAGTAAGGCTGGCTACACCTTC. Looking up the rest from reference TRBV5-4 and TRBJ1-2 gives the full variable domain: ETGVTQSPTHLIKTRGQQVTLRCSSQSGHNTVSWYQQALGQGPQFIFQYYREEENGRGNFPPRFSGLQFPNYSSELNVNALELDDSALYLCASSTRDSKAGYTFGSGTRLTVV.